One sample yielded the 32 T cell receptor beta chains listed below, sequenced in a study of T cells after yellow fever vaccination. In TCRdb, the 5' RACE reads were re-called with MiXCR into one record per CDR3 protein. The sample has around 330,000 distinct CDR3 sequences, around 4% seen once; the top ten hold 23%. Sequencing was performed on PBMCs, taken on the day of the yellow fever booster vaccination. Receptors originate from a man between 18 and 29 years old who received the YFV17D yellow fever vaccine.

DNA of the CDR3: TGTGCCAGCAGGCCGGCAGGGGAATTCACTGAAGCTTTCTTT. Protein product: CASRPAGEFTEAFF. This rearrangement joins TRBV2 to TRBJ1-1; weak D call: TRBD1 (6 bases). CDR1 is SNHLY and CDR2 is FYNNEI in the germline V gene. Trimming shortened V by 6 bases and J by 4 bases, and 15 bases separated the two germline ends. The CDR3 covers 14 residues.

This clonotype was found many times. The chain links TRBV12-3 or TRBV12-4 to TRBJ2-3, with 9 bases lining up with TRBD2. The CDR3 has 14 amino acids. The V and J ends lost 7 bases and 6 bases, in that order; junction bases with no gene match: 8. The CDR3 nucleotides read TGTGCCAGCACCACAAGGGCGGGAGGGGATACGCAGTATTTT. Translated, it gives CASTTRAGGDTQYF.

This clonotype was counted many times. The chain combines TRBV4-3 with TRBJ1-1; D uncertain. The CDR3 spans 12 residues. V lost 0 bases and J lost 5, with 4 bases in between. Germline loops: CDR1 LGHNA, CDR2 YSLEER. The DNA for the CDR3 is TGCGCCAGCAGCCAAGATTGGACTGAAGCTTTCTTT. This gives the protein CASSQDWTEAFF.

This clonotype was observed many times. The chain is built from TRBV6-6 and TRBJ2-7; TRBD1 is a possible D gene (5 bases). Germline loops: CDR1 MNHNY, CDR2 SVGAGI (reference sequence). The CDR3 runs 14 residues. V lost 3 bases and J lost 7, with 16 bases in between. The CDR3: CASSYTQGLREQYF. In DNA, the CDR3 is TGTGCCAGCAGTTATACTCAGGGATTGAGGGAGCAGTACTTC.

The CDR3 DNA sequence: TGTGCCAGCAGCCAAGTGTCGCTAGCGCTGAACACCGGGGAGCTGTTTTTT. This gives the protein CASSQVSLALNTGELFF. The chain recombines TRBV3-1 with TRBJ2-2, with a possible D match to TRBD2 (6 bases). V gave up 1 base and J gave up 1 base, with 13 bases separating them. Germline V gene data show CDR1 as LGHDT and CDR2 as YNNKEL (reference sequence). The CDR3 totals 17 residues.

Only a few counts were recorded for this clonotype. Here the CDR3 reads CAQMPLGTIYF. DNA for the CDR3: TGTGCCCAGATGCCGTTGGGGACCATATATTTT. This rearrangement joins TRBV18 to TRBJ1-3; D gene unclear. CDR3 size: 11 residues. Germline assignment: CDR1 KGHSH and CDR2 LQKENI. Trimming removed 11 bases from V and 10 bases from J, with 15 bases in between.

The sample holds many counts of this clonotype. V usage is TRBV14 and J usage is TRBJ2-1; D perhaps matches TRBD2 (5 bases). This CDR3 spans 14 amino acids. Germline V gene data show CDR1 as SGHDN and CDR2 as FVKESK. Trimming removed 1 base at V and 8 bases at J, with 12 bases between. The CDR3 nucleotides read TGTGCCAGCAGCCAAGCGGGGTCATACGATGAGCAGTTCTTC. This gives the protein CASSQAGSYDEQFF.

This clonotype came up a few times. This chain connects TRBV2 to TRBJ2-3; 8 bases align to TRBD2. Trimming removed 8 bases from V and 1 base from J; junction bases left unmatched: 8. From germline, CDR1 is SNHLY and CDR2 FYNNEI. The CDR3 is made up of 15 amino acids. In nucleotides, the CDR3 is TGTGCCAGCGAGCGGGGGAGATATGGCACAGATACGCAGTATTTT. Translating gives CASERGRYGTDTQYF.

The CDR3 DNA sequence: TGCAGTGCTAGCTATATTCCGAATTCTGGCAATGAGCAGTTCTTC. This codes for CSASYIPNSGNEQFF. The rearrangement uses TRBV20-1 and TRBJ2-1; D gene ambiguous. CDR1 DFQATT and CDR2 SNEGSKA come from the germline V gene (reference sequence). This CDR3 has 15 residues. V dropped 3 bases and J dropped 6 bases, with 18 bases sitting between them.

This clonotype was seen a handful of times. The chain joins TRBV5-1 to TRBJ1-2, with D unresolved. Germline CDR1 reads SGHRS; CDR2 reads YFSETQ. V dropped 5 bases and J dropped 8 bases, with 10 bases sitting between them. This CDR3 region has 11 residues. CDR3 region: CASSLGFGYTF. CDR3 nucleotides: TGCGCCAGCAGTCTCGGGTTCGGCTACACCTTC.

This clonotype was seen repeatedly, ten times or more. CDR3 sequence reads: CASSLRGAGEQFF. The CDR3 region has the DNA TGTGCCAGCAGTTTAAGGGGGGCCGGCGAGCAGTTCTTC. The gene calls are TRBV12-3 or TRBV12-4 and TRBJ2-1; D could derive from TRBD1 or TRBD2 (6 bases each). The V gene lost 2 bases and the J gene lost 10 bases, with 12 bases spanning the gap. This CDR3 is built from 13 residues.

This clonotype was detected only a few times. The rearrangement links TRBV14 to TRBJ1-2; no definite D call. There are 14 residues in the CDR3. In germline, CDR1 is SGHDN, CDR2 FVKESK. Trimming removed 3 bases at V and 4 bases at J, with 12 bases between. The CDR3 here is CASSQWQRPYGYTF. Here the CDR3 DNA reads TGTGCCAGCAGCCAGTGGCAGAGGCCCTATGGCTACACCTTC.

The chain carries TRBV12-3 or TRBV12-4 and TRBJ2-3; 10 bases match TRBD1. The CDR3 spans 16 residues. V shed 5 bases, J shed 4 bases, and the junction held 9 bases outside the gene matches. In DNA form, the CDR3 reads TGTGCCAGCAGTCAAGCGGGGACAGGGGTCCCAGATACGCAGTATTTT. Its translation: CASSQAGTGVPDTQYF.

The chain combines TRBV20-1 with TRBJ2-1; D is uncertain. The germline V gene encodes CDR1 DFQATT and CDR2 SNEGSKA (reference sequence). The V end lost 3 bases, the J end lost 7 bases, and 13 bases lay between the germline ends. The CDR3 length is 13 residues. The CDR3 spells CSARSALGNEQFF. The CDR3 DNA reads as TGCAGTGCTAGGTCGGCACTTGGGAATGAGCAGTTCTTC.

This clonotype was found many times. V and J are TRBV7-2 and TRBJ1-6; 7 bases are shared with TRBD1. The germline gives CDR1 SGHTA, CDR2 FQGNSA. The CDR3 totals 19 residues. J lost 0 bases, V lost 7 bases, and 15 bases had no gene match. The CDR3 bases are TGTGCCAGCACGTCTCACCCCGGGACAGCGAGCTCCTATAATTCACCCCTCCACTTT. Translated, it gives CASTSHPGTASSYNSPLHF.

The table lists this clonotype with a few counts. The chain recombines TRBV5-6 with TRBJ2-7, with 8 bases aligning to TRBD1. The CDR3 consists of 15 residues. Germline-derived CDR1 and CDR2 are SGHDT and YYEEEE. The J segment lost 3 bases and the V segment lost 1 base, leaving 6 bases of the junction unmatched. The CDR3, as DNA: TGTGCCAGCAGCTTGATGGACAGGGACCTCTACGAGCAGTACTTC. As protein: CASSLMDRDLYEQYF.

This clonotype was counted ten times or more. The chain joins TRBV5-1 to TRBJ1-1; the match to TRBD1 covers 10 bases. CDR1 SGHRS and CDR2 YFSETQ come from the germline V gene. The junction had 3 bases not matched to a gene; V was cut back by 4 bases and J by 3 bases. This CDR3 is built from 14 residues. This CDR3 reads CASSLGTGDTEAFF. The CDR3 DNA reads as TGCGCCAGCAGCCTCGGGACAGGGGACACTGAAGCTTTCTTT.

This clonotype was observed many times. J is TRBJ1-1 and V is TRBV12-3 or TRBV12-4, with D unclear. The CDR3 is 11 amino acids. V was pared by 7 bases and J by 3 bases, with 6 bases between. This chain's CDR3 is CASTLDTEAFF. The CDR3 DNA sequence: TGTGCCAGCACCCTAGACACTGAAGCTTTCTTT.

This clonotype was seen a handful of times. This chain joins TRBV4-1 and TRBJ1-1; no firm D call. There are 14 residues in the CDR3. Per germline, CDR1 MGHRA and CDR2 YSYEKL. V shed 2 bases and J shed 0 bases, with 7 bases lying between them. CDR3 DNA sequence: TGCGCCAGCAGCCAAAGGGCCCTGAACACTGAAGCTTTCTTT. Residues: CASSQRALNTEAFF.

The rearrangement uses TRBV9 and TRBJ1-6; D unresolved. The CDR3 covers 14 residues. CDR1 is SGDLS and CDR2 is YYNGEE in the germline V gene. Trimming stripped 0 bases from V and 7 bases from J, with 8 bases between. CDR3 bases: TGTGCCAGCAGCGTAGAACGGAGAAATTCACCCCTCCACTTT. This translates into CASSVERRNSPLHF. Combining the CDR3 with reference TRBV9 and TRBJ1-6 gives the whole variable domain DSGVTQTPKHLITATGQRVTLRCSPRSGDLSVYWYQQSLDQGLQFLIQYYNGEERAKGNILERFSAQQFPDLHSELNLSSLELGDSALYFCASSVERRNSPLHFGNGTRLTVT.

This clonotype was seen a few times. The chain has TRBV20-1 and TRBJ2-3, with TRBD2 matching over 9 bases. This CDR3 has 16 residues. Looked up from germline, CDR1 is DFQATT and CDR2 is SNEGSKA (reference sequence). Trimming took 6 bases from V and 2 from J; bases not matched to a gene: 12. This CDR3 reads CSAPGFQRGVTDTQYF. In DNA form, the CDR3 reads TGCAGTGCCCCCGGATTTCAGCGGGGGGTCACAGATACGCAGTATTTT.

This clonotype was seen repeatedly, ten times or more. The rearrangement links TRBV24-1 to TRBJ2-3, with unresolved D. The CDR3 consists of 11 residues. The V gene's germline CDR1 is KGHDR and CDR2 SFDVKD. Trimming pared 4 bases from V and 7 bases from J, leaving 5 bases between. The CDR3, as DNA: TGTGCCACCAGTGACCGATATACGCAGTATTTT. Protein product: CATSDRYTQYF.

Only a few counts were recorded for this clonotype. This chain connects TRBV29-1 to TRBJ1-3, with unresolved D. The CDR3 sequence is 13 residues long. V was trimmed by 6 bases and J by 0 bases, leaving 9 bases between them. Germline V CDR1 and CDR2: SQVTM, ANQGSEA. Here the CDR3 reads CSVSSVSGNTIYF. The CDR3 DNA reads as TGCAGCGTGTCTTCCGTCTCTGGAAACACCATATATTTT.

This clonotype was detected a few times. This rearrangement joins TRBV5-1 to TRBJ2-3; D is uncertain. Germline-derived CDR1 and CDR2 are SGHRS and YFSETQ. V was trimmed by 0 bases and J by 0 bases, leaving 11 bases between them. The CDR3 contains 16 residues. In DNA form, the CDR3 reads TGCGCCAGCAGCTTGGTTTCAGTCACTAGCACAGATACGCAGTATTTT. Encoded protein: CASSLVSVTSTDTQYF. Combining the CDR3 with reference TRBV5-1 and TRBJ2-3 gives the whole variable domain KAGVTQTPRYLIKTRGQQVTLSCSPISGHRSVSWYQQTPGQGLQFLFEYFSETQRNKGNFPGRFSGRQFSNSRSEMNVSTLELGDSALYLCASSLVSVTSTDTQYFGPGTRLTVL.

The chain couples TRBV6-4 to TRBJ2-2; D uncertain. The CDR3 length is 14 residues. V lost 2 bases and J lost 6, with 10 bases in between. Germline CDR1 and CDR2: MRHNA and SNTAGT. The CDR3, as DNA: TGTGCCAGCAGTGACAGGGCGGCTGCCGGGGAGCTGTTTTTT. Protein sequence: CASSDRAAAGELFF.

This clonotype was detected many times. The chain employs TRBV5-1 and TRBJ2-2; unclear D gene. Germline V lookup: CDR1 SGHRS, CDR2 YFSETQ. The CDR3 spans 13 residues. The ends were cut back, 2 bases at V and 4 bases at J, with 6 bases in the middle. CDR3 DNA sequence: TGCGCCAGCAGCTTTCCGAGCACCGGGGAGCTGTTTTTT. Translating gives CASSFPSTGELFF.

This clonotype has only a few counts. The chain has TRBV27 and TRBJ2-1, with 9 bases lining up with TRBD1. CDR3 length equals 14 residues. From germline, CDR1 is MNHEY and CDR2 SMNVEV (reference sequence). V lost 3 bases and J lost 7; bases outside the gene matches: 4. CDR3 amino acids: CASSLGQGRNEQFF. CDR3 sequence (DNA): TGTGCCAGCAGTTTGGGACAGGGAAGGAATGAGCAGTTCTTC.

The rearrangement uses TRBV7-9 and TRBJ2-5; D is undetermined. The V end was cut by 6 bases, the J end by 1 base, with 18 bases between. The CDR3 sequence is 16 residues long. CDR1 and CDR2 (germline): SEHNR, FQNEAQ (reference sequence). The CDR3 region is CASSSLATGPQETQYF. CDR3 DNA sequence: TGTGCCAGCAGTTCTTTGGCAACCGGGCCCCAAGAGACCCAGTACTTC.

On this clonotype itself: With a much larger clone just one base away, this may be a read error. The conserved phenylalanine or tryptophan is not found at the CDR3 terminus, so this likely reflects a read error. This rearrangement joins TRBV7-2 to TRBJ2-3, with D possibly being TRBD1 or TRBD2 (6 bases each). This CDR3 is 15 amino acids long. The germline CDR1 and CDR2 sequences are SGHTA and FQGNSA. Trimming shortened V by 5 bases and J by 2 bases, and 14 bases separated the two germline ends. CDR3 residues: CASSGGPGYTDTQYS. The CDR3 DNA sequence: TGTGCCAGCAGCGGGGGGCCGGGATACACAGATACGCAGTATTCT.

This rearrangement joins TRBV27 to TRBJ1-6; tentatively, D is TRBD1 (5 bases). The V and J ends lost 2 bases and 7 bases respectively, with 9 bases between them. Germline V CDR1 and CDR2: MNHEY, SMNVEV (reference sequence). The CDR3 sequence is 14 residues long. The CDR3: CASSLGGVNSPLHF. The CDR3 DNA reads TGTGCCAGCAGTTTAGGGGGTGTCAATTCACCCCTCCACTTT.

This clonotype was observed many times. The chain has TRBV15 and TRBJ2-5; a weak D match, TRBD2 (7 bases). The germline gives CDR1 LNHNV, CDR2 YYDKDF (reference sequence). The ends were cut back, 1 base at V and 6 bases at J, with 15 bases in the middle. This CDR3 comprises 15 residues. CDR3 coding DNA: TGTGCCACCAGCAGAGTTTCGGGGGGCGCTAAGACCCAGTACTTC. Its protein is CATSRVSGGAKTQYF.

This chain joins TRBV9 and TRBJ1-1, with D uncertain. Trimming took 3 bases from V and 5 from J, leaving 17 bases between them. CDR3 length equals 15 residues. The germline V gene has CDR1 SGDLS and CDR2 YYNGEE. CDR3 DNA: TGTGCCAGCAGCGCGAACACCCCACATGGGACTGAAGCTTTCTTT. As protein: CASSANTPHGTEAFF.